This T cell receptor (beta chain) appears in the sequencing data of a study of response to subunit inactivated influenza vaccine. Findings of the study overall: Every seasonal influenza vaccination brings in few new T cells, the authors suggested.

This clonotype has just a few counts. What it binds is unknown. From the RT-PCR reads, TCRdb called clonotypes with MiXCR, one entry per CDR3 protein. Of roughly 780,000 distinct CDR3 sequences listed, around 20% are singletons. The CDR3 has 12 amino acids. V was cut by 5 bases and J by 10 bases, with 12 bases left in between. Germline assignment: CDR1 SEHNR and CDR2 FQNEAQ (reference sequence). The rearrangement links TRBV7-9 to TRBJ2-1, with no clear D. Here the sequenced sample was PBMCs from blood, taken 5 to 6 days after vaccination. This receptor was identified in a man in his forties or fifties who received an inactivated influenza vaccine. The CDR3 nucleotides read TGTGCCAGCAGCCCCGGGCCGGTAGAGCAGTTCTTC. It codes for CASSPGPVEQFF.